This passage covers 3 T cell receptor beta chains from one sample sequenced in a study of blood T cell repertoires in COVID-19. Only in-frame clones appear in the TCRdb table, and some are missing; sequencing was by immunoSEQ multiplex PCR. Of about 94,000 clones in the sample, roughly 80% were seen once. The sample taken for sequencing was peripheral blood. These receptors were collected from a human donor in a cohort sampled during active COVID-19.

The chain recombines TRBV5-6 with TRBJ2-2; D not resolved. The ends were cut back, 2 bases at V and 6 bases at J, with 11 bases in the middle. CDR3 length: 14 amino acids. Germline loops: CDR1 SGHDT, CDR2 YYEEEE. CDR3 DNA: TGTGCCAGCAGCTTCCCCCAGAGGCCCGGGGAGCTGTTTTTT. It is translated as CASSFPQRPGELFF.

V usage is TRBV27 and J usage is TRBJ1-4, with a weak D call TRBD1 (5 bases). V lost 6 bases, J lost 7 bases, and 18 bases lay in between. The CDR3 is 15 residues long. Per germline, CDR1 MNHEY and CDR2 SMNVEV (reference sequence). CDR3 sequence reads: CASSPAAGMGEKLFF. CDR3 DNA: TGTGCCAGCAGCCCCGCCGCAGGGATGGGTGAAAAACTGTTTTTT.

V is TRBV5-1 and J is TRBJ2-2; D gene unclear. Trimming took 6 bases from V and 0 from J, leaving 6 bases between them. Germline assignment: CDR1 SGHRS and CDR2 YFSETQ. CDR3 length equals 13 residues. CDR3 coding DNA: TGCGCCAGCAAGTGGCCGAACACCGGGGAGCTGTTTTTT. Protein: CASKWPNTGELFF.